One TCR beta chain is described in this entry. Antigen unknown. The sample belongs to a study of shared clonotypes between healthy human individuals. Overall study findings and caveats: The sampled material consisted only of blood, and tissue repertoires are likely to differ. Naive CD4 clonotypes overlapped across a handful of donors at about 5%.

Over several immunoSEQ plates, each subset's genomic DNA was distributed in even portions. Generated by immunoSEQ multiplex PCR, the TCRdb table keeps only in-frame clones and is missing some. The sample shows 550,000 to 700,000 clones, 73% of them seen only once. Germline V gene data show CDR1 as SGHNT and CDR2 as YYREEE (reference sequence). The CDR3 sequence is 16 residues long. Trimming stripped 4 bases from V and 2 bases from J, with 16 bases between. The chain combines TRBV5-4 with TRBJ1-3, with D perhaps matching TRBD1 (5 bases). The sequenced material came from memory CD4+ T cells sorted from blood. Subset in this sample: CD45RA-negative fraction. This clonotype was obtained from a young woman in good health. CDR3: CASSDLRGEAGNTIYF. DNA of the CDR3: TGTGCCAGCAGCGACCTAAGGGGTGAGGCTGGAAACACCATATATTTT.